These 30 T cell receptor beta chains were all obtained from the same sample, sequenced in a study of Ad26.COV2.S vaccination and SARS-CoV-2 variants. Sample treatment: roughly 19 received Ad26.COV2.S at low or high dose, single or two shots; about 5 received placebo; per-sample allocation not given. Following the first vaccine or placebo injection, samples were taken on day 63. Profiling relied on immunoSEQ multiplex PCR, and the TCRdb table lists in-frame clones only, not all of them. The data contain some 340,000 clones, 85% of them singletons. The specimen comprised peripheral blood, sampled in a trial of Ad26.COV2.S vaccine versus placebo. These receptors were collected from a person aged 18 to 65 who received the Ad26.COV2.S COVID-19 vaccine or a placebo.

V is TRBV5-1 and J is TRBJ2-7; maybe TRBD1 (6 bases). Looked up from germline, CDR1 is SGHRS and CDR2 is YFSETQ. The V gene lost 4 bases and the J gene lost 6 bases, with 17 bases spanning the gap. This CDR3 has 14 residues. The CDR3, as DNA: TGCGCCAGCAGCCGTGGGGGCATTGGGACCGAGCAGTACTTC. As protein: CASSRGGIGTEQYF.

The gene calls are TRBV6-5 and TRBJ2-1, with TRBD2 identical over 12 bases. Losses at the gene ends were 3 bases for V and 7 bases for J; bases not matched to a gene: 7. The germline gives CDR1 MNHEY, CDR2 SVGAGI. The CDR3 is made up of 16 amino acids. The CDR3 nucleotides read TGTGCCAGCAGTTATTCTAGCGGGGGGGCCTTGAATGAGCAGTTCTTC. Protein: CASSYSSGGALNEQFF.

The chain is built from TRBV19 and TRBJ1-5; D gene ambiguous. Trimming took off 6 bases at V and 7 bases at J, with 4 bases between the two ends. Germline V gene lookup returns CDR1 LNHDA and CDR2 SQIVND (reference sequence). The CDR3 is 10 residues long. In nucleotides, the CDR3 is TGTGCCAGTAGAGACCAGCCCCAGCATTTT. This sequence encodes CASRDQPQHF.

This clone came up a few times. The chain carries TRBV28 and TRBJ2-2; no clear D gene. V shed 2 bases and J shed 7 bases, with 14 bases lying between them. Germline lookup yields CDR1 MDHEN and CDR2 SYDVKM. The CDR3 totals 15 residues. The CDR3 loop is CASSLGVNLVGELFF. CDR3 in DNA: TGTGCCAGCAGTTTAGGTGTTAACTTAGTCGGGGAGCTGTTTTTT.

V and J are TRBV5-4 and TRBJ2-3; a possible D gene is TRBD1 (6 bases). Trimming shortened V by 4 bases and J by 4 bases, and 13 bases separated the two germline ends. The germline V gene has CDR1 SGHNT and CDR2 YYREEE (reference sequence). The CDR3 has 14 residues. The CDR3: CASSPEGVPDTQYF. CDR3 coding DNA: TGTGCCAGCAGCCCCGAGGGGGTACCAGATACGCAGTATTTT.

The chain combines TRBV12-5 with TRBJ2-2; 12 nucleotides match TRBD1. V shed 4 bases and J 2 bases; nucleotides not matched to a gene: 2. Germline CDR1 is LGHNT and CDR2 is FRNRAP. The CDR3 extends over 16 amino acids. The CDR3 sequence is CASGSGTGGNTGELFF. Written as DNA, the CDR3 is TGTGCTAGTGGTTCCGGGACAGGGGGCAACACCGGGGAGCTGTTTTTT.

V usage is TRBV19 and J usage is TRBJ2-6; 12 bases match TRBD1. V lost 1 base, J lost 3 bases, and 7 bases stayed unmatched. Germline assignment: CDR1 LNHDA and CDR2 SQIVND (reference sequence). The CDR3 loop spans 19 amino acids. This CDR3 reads CASSIVGTGGAFGANVLTF. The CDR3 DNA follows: TGTGCCAGTAGTATAGTGGGGACAGGGGGCGCGTTTGGGGCCAACGTCCTGACTTTC.

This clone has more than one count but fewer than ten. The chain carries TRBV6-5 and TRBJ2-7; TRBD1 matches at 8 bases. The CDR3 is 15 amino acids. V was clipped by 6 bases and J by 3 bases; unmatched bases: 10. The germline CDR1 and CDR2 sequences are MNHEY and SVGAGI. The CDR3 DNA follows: TGTGCCAGCAGGCGAGGGACAGGCCTACGCTACGAGCAGTACTTC. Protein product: CASRRGTGLRYEQYF.

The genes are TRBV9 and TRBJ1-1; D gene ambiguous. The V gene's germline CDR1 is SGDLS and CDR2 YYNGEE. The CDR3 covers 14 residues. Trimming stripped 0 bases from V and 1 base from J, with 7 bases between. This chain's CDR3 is CASSVEHTNTEAFF. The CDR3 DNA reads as TGTGCCAGCAGCGTAGAACACACGAACACTGAAGCTTTCTTT.

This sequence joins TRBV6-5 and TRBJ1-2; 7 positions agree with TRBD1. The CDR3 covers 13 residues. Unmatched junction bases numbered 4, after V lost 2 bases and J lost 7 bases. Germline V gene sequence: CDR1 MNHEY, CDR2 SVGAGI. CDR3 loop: CASSYGQGVGYTF. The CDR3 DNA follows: TGTGCCAGCAGTTACGGGCAGGGGGTTGGCTACACCTTC.

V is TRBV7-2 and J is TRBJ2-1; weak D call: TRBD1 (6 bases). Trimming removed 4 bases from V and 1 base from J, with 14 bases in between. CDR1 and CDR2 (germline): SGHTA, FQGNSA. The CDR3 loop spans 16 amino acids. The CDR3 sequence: CASSSIGQTSYNEQFF. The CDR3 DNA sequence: TGTGCCAGCAGCTCAATCGGACAGACTTCCTACAATGAGCAGTTCTTC.

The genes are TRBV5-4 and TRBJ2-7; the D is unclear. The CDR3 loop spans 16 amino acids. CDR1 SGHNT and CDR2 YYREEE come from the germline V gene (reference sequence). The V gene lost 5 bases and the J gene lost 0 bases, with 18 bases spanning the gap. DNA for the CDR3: TGTGCCAGCAGTTCCGAGTACACGAGTAGCTCCTACGAGCAGTACTTC. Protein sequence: CASSSEYTSSSYEQYF.

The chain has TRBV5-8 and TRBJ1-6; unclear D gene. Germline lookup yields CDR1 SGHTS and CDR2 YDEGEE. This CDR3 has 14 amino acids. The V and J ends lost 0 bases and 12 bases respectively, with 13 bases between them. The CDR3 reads CASSLGQFREPLHF. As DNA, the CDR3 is TGTGCCAGCAGCTTGGGGCAGTTTCGGGAACCCCTCCACTTT. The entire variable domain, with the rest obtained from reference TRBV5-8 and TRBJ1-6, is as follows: EAGVTQSPTHLIKTRGQQATLRCSPISGHTSVYWYQQALGLGLQFLLWYDEGEERNRGNFPPRFSGRQFPNYSSELNVNALELEDSALYLCASSLGQFREPLHFGNGTRLTVT.

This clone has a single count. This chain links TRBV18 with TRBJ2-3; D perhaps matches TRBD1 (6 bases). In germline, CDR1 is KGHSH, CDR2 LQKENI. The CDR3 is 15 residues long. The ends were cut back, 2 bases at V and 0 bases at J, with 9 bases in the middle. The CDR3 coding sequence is TGTGCCAGCTCACCAGGACAGTTCAGCACAGATACGCAGTATTTT. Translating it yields CASSPGQFSTDTQYF. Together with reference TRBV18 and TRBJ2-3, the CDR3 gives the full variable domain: NAGVMQNPRHLVRRRGQEARLRCSPMKGHSHVYWYRQLPEEGLKFMVYLQKENIIDESGMPKERFSAEFPKEGPSILRIQQVVRGDSAAYFCASSPGQFSTDTQYFGPGTRLTVL.

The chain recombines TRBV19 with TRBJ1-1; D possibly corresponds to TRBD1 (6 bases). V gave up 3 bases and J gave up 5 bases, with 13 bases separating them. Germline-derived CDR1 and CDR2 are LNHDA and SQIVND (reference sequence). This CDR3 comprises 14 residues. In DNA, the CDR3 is TGTGCCAGTAGTATGGGACAACAGAGGACTGAAGCTTTCTTT. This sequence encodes CASSMGQQRTEAFF. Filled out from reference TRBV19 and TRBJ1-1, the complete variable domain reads DGGITQSPKYLFRKEGQNVTLSCEQNLNHDAMYWYRQDPGQGLRLIYYSQIVNDFQKGDIAEGYSVSREKKESFPLTVTSAQKNPTAFYLCASSMGQQRTEAFFGQGTRLTVV.

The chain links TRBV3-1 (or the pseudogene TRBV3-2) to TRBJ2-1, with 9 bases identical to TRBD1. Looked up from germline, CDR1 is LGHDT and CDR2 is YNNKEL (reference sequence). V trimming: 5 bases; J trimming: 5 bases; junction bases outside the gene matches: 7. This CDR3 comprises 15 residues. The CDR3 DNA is TGTGCCAGCAGCGCCCGGACAGGGGAGAACAATGAGCAGTTCTTC. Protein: CASSARTGENNEQFF.

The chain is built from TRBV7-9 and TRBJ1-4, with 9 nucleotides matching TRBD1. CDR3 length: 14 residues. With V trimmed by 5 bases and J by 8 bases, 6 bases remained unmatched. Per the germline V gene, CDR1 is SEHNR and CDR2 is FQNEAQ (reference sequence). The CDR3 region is CASSTQGAGEKLFF. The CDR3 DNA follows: TGTGCCAGCAGCACACAGGGGGCCGGGGAAAAACTGTTTTTT.

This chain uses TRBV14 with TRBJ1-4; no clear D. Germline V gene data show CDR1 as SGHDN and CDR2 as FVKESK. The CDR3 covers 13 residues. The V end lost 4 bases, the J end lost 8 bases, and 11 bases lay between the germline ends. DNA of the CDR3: TGTGCCAGCAGCCTTCGACTAGGCGAAAAACTGTTTTTT. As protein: CASSLRLGEKLFF.

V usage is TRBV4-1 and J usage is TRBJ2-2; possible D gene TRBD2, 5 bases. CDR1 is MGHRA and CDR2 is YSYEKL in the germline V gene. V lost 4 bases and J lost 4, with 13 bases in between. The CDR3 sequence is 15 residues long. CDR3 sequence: CASSLRGSTTGELFF. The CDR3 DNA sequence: TGCGCCAGCAGCCTGAGAGGGTCCACCACCGGGGAGCTGTTTTTT.

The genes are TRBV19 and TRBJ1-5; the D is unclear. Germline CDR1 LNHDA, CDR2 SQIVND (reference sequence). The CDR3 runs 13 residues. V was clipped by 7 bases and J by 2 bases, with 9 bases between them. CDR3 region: CASTEWGNQPQHF. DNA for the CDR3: TGTGCCAGTACCGAGTGGGGCAATCAGCCCCAGCATTTT. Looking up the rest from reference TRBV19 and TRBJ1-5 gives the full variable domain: DGGITQSPKYLFRKEGQNVTLSCEQNLNHDAMYWYRQDPGQGLRLIYYSQIVNDFQKGDIAEGYSVSREKKESFPLTVTSAQKNPTAFYLCASTEWGNQPQHFGDGTRLSIL.

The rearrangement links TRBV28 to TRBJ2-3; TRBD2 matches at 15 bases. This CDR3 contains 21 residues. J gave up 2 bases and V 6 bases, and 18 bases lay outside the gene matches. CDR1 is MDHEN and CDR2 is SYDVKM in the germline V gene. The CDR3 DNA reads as TGTGCCAGCAGACCTACCGGGACTAGCGGGGGGACGCACCTCTACACAGATACGCAGTATTTT. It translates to CASRPTGTSGGTHLYTDTQYF. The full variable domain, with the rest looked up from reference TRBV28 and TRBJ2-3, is DVKVTQSSRYLVKRTGEKVFLECVQDMDHENMFWYRQDPGLGLRLIYFSYDVKMKEKGDIPEGYSVSREKKERFSLILESASTNQTSMYLCASRPTGTSGGTHLYTDTQYFGPGTRLTVL.

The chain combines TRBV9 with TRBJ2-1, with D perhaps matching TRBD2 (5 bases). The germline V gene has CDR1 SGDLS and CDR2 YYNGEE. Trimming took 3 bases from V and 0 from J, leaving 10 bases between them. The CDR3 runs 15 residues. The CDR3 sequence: CASSGGGSSYNEQFF. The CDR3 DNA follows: TGTGCCAGCAGCGGCGGAGGTAGCTCCTACAATGAGCAGTTCTTC.

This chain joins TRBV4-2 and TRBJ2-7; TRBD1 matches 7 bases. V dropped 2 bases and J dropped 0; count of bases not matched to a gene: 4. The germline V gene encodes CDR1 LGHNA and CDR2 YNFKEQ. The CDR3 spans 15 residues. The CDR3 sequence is CASSQPTGSSYEQYF. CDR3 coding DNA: TGTGCCAGCAGCCAACCGACAGGGAGCTCCTACGAGCAGTACTTC.

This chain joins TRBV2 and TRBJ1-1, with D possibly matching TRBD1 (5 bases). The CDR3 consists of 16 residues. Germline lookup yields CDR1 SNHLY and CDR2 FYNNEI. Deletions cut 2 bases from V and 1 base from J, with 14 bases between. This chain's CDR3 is CASSELGQTTNTEAFF. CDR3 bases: TGTGCCAGCAGTGAATTGGGGCAGACTACGAACACTGAAGCTTTCTTT.

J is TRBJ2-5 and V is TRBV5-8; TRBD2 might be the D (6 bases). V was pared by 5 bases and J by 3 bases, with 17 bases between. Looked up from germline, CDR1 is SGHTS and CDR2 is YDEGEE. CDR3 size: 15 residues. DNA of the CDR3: TGTGCCAGCAGTTCCGGGGGTTTGGGGGAAGAGACCCAGTACTTC. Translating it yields CASSSGGLGEETQYF.

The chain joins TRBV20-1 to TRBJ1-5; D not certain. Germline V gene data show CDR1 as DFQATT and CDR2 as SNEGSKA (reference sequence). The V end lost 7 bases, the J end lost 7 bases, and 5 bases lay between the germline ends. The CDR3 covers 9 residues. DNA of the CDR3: TGCAGTGGAGGACAGCCCCAGCATTTT. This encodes CSGGQPQHF.

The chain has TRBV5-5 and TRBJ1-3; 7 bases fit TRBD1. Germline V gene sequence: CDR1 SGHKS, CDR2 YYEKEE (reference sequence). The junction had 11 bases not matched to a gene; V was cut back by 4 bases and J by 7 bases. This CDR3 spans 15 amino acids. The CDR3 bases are TGTGCCAGCAGCCACCGACAGGGAATAAGCAACACCATATATTTT. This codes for CASSHRQGISNTIYF.

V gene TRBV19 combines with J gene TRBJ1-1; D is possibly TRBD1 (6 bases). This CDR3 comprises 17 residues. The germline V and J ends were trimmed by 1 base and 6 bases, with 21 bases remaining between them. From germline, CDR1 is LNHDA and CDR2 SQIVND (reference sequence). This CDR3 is CASSIVLGGGREAEAFF. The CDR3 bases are TGTGCCAGTAGTATAGTACTCGGGGGCGGCAGAGAAGCTGAAGCTTTCTTT.

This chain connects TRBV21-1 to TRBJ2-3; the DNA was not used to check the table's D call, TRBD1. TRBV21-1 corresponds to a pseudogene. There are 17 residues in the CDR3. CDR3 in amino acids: CASSNAPQGPACNTQYF. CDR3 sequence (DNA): TGTGCCAGCAGCAATGCCCCACAGGGGCCCGCTTGTAATACGCAGTATTTT.

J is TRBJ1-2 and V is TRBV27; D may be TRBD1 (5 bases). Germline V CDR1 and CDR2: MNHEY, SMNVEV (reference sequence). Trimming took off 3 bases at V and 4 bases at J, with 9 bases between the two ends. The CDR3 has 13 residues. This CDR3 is CASSFMGGYGYTF. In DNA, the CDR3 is TGTGCCAGCAGTTTTATGGGGGGCTATGGCTACACCTTC.